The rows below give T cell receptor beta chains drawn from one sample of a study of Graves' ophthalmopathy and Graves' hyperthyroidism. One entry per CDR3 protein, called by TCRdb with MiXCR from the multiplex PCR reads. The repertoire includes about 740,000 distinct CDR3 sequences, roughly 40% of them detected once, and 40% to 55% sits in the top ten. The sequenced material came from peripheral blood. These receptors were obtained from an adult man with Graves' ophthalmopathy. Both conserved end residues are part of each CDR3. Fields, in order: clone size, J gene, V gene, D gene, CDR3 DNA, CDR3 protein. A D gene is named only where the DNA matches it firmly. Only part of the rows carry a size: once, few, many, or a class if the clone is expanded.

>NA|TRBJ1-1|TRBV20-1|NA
TGCAGTGCTACAAGACAGGACCACACTGAAGCTTTCTTT
CSATRQDHTEAFF
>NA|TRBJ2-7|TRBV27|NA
TGTGCCAGCACTTCCCCCCGGCGCGAGCAGCACTTC
CASTSPRREQHF
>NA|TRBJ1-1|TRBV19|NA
TGTGCCAGTACCACCCATGGTTCCCCTCATGGTGAAGCTTTCTTT
CASTTHGSPHGEAFF
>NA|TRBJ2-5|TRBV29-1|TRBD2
TGCAGCGTTGGCGGGGGTATCGCGGAGACCCAGTACTTC
CSVGGGIAETQYF
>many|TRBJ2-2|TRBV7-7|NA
TGTGCTAGCAGCTTAGGTCCCGAGACCGGGGAGCTGTTTTTT
CASSLGPETGELFF
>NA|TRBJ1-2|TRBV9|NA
TGTGCCAGCAGCCAAGAAGAGGGGGGGTCGTATGGCTACACCTTC
CASSQEEGGSYGYTF
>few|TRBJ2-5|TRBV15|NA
TGTGCCAGCACGACCGGCCGAGAGACCCAGTACTTC
CASTTGRETQYF
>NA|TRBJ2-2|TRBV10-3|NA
TGTGCCAGCCGGTACCAGGGGTCGCGCACCGGGGAGCTGTTTTTT
CASRYQGSRTGELFF
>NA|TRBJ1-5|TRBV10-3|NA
TGTGCCATCCCCTACGGCAATCAGCCCCAGCATTTT
CAIPYGNQPQHF
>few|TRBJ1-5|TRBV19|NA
TGTGCCAGTAGTATAGCGGTGATAGGTCAGCCCCAGCATTTT
CASSIAVIGQPQHF
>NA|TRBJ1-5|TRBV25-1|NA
TGTGCCAGCGAGGGGGACACCCTTAGCAATCAGCCCCAGCATTTT
CASEGDTLSNQPQHF
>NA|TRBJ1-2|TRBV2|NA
TGTGCCAGCAGTGGGGGGGGCGGAGGGAACTATGGCTACACCTTC
CASSGGGGGNYGYTF
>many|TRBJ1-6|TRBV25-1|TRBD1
TGTGCCAGCAGTGAAGACAGGGGTTTGTCACCCCTCCACTTT
CASSEDRGLSPLHF
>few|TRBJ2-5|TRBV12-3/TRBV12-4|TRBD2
TGTGCCAGCAGCCAGAGCGGGGGGGAGGAGACCCAGTACTTC
CASSQSGGEETQYF
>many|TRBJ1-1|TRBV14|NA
TGTGCCAGCAGCCCCTACAATTGGGGGGGGCGAGCTTTCTTT
CASSPYNWGGRAFF
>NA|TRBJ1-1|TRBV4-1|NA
TGCGCCAGCAGCGGTGGGACCAACACTGAAGCTTTCTTT
CASSGGTNTEAFF
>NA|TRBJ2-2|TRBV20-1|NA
TGCAGTGCTCCGGACACTTGGACGAAGAACACCGGGGAGCTGTTTTTT
CSAPDTWTKNTGELFF
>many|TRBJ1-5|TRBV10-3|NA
TGTGCCAGCACCCTCCGGAGTTCCGCTCAGCCCCAGCATTTT
CASTLRSSAQPQHF
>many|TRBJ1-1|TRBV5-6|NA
TGTGCCAGCAGCAGGAGGATTAACACTGAAGCTTTCTTT
CASSRRINTEAFF
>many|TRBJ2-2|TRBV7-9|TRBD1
TGTGCCAGCAGCCACACGGACAGGGCGAACACCGGGGAGCTGTTTTTT
CASSHTDRANTGELFF
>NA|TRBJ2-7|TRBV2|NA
TGTGCCAGCAGCTTACGGGAGAGCTCCTACGAGCAGTACTTC
CASSLRESSYEQYF
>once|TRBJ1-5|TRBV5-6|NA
TGTGCCAGCAGCTTTTTCAGGGTAAGGGTGCCCCAGCATTTT
CASSFFRVRVPQHF
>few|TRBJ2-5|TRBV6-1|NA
TGTGCCAGCAGTGTGGGAGCAAGACAAGAGACCCAGTACTTC
CASSVGARQETQYF
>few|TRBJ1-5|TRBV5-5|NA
TGTGCCAGCAGCTTGGAGGGACACTTCAATCAGCCCCAGCATTTT
CASSLEGHFNQPQHF
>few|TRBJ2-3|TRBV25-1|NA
TGTGCCAGCAGTCTATGGCAGAATCCCACAGATACGCAGTATTTT
CASSLWQNPTDTQYF
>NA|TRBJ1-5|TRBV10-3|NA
TGTGCCAGCAGCCGTCGGGGCGATCAGCCCCAGCATTTT
CASSRRGDQPQHF
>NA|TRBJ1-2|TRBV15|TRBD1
TGTGCCACCAGCGGGTCTGGACAGGGAGGGACCAGTGGCTACACCTTC
CATSGSGQGGTSGYTF
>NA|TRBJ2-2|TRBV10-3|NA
TGTGCCATCAGTGTGTCGGGGCCGAACACCGGGGAGCTGTTTTTT
CAISVSGPNTGELFF
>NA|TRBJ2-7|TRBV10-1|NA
TGCGCCAGCAGTGAGGACGGCAGGATATTCTACGAGCAGTACTTC
CASSEDGRIFYEQYF
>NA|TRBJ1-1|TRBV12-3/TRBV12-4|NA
TGTGCCAGCAGTTTATATTCATCGACAACAAAAGCTTTCTTT
CASSLYSSTTKAFF
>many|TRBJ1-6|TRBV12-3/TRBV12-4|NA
TGTGCCAGCAGTTTGGGGGTTAATTCACCCCTCCACTTT
CASSLGVNSPLHF
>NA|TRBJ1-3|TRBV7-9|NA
TGTGCCAGCAGCCAAACAGGTCAAGTAGATGGAAACACCATATATTTT
CASSQTGQVDGNTIYF
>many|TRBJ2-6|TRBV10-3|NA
TGTGCCATCAGTGACATGACCACAGGGTCTGGGGCCAACGTCCTGACTTTC
CAISDMTTGSGANVLTF
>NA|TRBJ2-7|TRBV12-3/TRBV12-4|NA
TGTGCCAACAGGCGGGGAATCGCCGACGAGCAGTACTTC
CANRRGIADEQYF
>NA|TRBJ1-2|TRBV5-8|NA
TGTGCCAGCAGTCTTGTCAGGGCCCCGAGAGGAAACTATGGCTACACCTTC
CASSLVRAPRGNYGYTF
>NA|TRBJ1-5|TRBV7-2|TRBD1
TGTGCCAGCAGCTCGACAGGGGCCTCATGCAATCAGCCCCAGCATTTT
CASSSTGASCNQPQHF
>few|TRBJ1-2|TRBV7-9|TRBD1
TGTGCCAGCAGTAGACAGGGGGATCGCTATGGCTACACCTTC
CASSRQGDRYGYTF
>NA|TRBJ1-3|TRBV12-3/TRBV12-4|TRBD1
TGTGCCAGCAGTTTCACAGGGGGCGGGGGAAACACCATATATTTT
CASSFTGGGGNTIYF
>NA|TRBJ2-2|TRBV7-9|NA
TGTGCCAGCAGCAACCCAGGGGCCGGGGAGCTGTTTTTT
CASSNPGAGELFF
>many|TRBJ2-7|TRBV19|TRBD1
TGTGCCAGTAACCTTAGACCGGGACAGGAGTACGAGCAGTACTTC
CASNLRPGQEYEQYF
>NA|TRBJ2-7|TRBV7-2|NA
TGTGCCAGCAGCTCCTACGTGCAACCCTACGAGCAGTACTTC
CASSSYVQPYEQYF
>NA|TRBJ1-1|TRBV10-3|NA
TGTGCCACCGCCCTTCGGGGGGCGCGTCACACTGAAGCTTTCTTT
CATALRGARHTEAFF
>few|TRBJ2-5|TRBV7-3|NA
TGTGCCAGCAGCCCTGCCGGGACGGTGGGAGAGACCCAGTACTTC
CASSPAGTVGETQYF